Listed below are T cell receptor beta chains from one sample, sequenced in a study of blood T cells in healthy people across ages. In TCRdb, the 5' RACE reads were re-called with MiXCR into one record per CDR3 protein. Here the sample spans 630,000 or so distinct CDR3 sequences, under 30% being singletons. The specimen sequenced was blood. The receptors stem from a woman older than 75 in good health. The CDR3 runs from the conserved cysteine through the conserved F or W. The D gene is left open where the match is weak. Not all rows give a size; the values are once, few, many and, for expanded clones, a class.

TRBJ2-1 | TRBV6-2/TRBV6-3 | NA | many | TGTGCCAGCAGTCCCGATCCACTATTCCAGGCCTACAATGAGCAGTTCTTC | CASSPDPLFQAYNEQFF
TRBJ2-1 | TRBV7-9 | NA | once | TGTGCCAGCAGCCATAGCGACCCCTCCTACAATGAGCAGTTCTTC | CASSHSDPSYNEQFF
TRBJ2-2 | TRBV29-1 | NA | NA | TGCAGCGTCGGGGACAGCGGGGGGGAGCTGTTTTTT | CSVGDSGGELFF
TRBJ1-5 | TRBV27 | NA | many | TGTGCCAGCAGTCTCACCCGGGGGGCGCATCAGCCCCAGCATTTT | CASSLTRGAHQPQHF
TRBJ2-7 | TRBV7-6 | NA | NA | TGTGCCAGCAGCTTAGAACAGGGTAGCTCCTACGAGCAGTACTTC | CASSLEQGSSYEQYF
TRBJ2-1 | TRBV21-1 | NA | many | TGTGCCAGCAGCAAAGCGCTTTGGGGGGCCCCATTAAATGAGCAGTTCTTC | CASSKALWGAPLNEQFF
TRBJ2-4 | TRBV7-6 | TRBD1 | few | TGTGCCAGCAGCGCCACAGGGGTCACAGCCAAAAACATTCAGTACTTC | CASSATGVTAKNIQYF
TRBJ2-7 | TRBV5-1 | TRBD2 | many | TGCGCCAGCAGCCGGGAGGTAGCGGGGTACTACGAGCAGTACTTC | CASSREVAGYYEQYF
TRBJ1-2 | TRBV14 | NA | NA | TGTGCCAGCAGCCAAGCGGGGGGCTACACCTTC | CASSQAGGYTF
TRBJ1-4 | TRBV5-5 | NA | once | TGTGCCAGCAGCTTTGACCACACAGGGTTTAATGAAAAACTGATTTTT | CASSFDHTGFNEKLIF
TRBJ2-2 | TRBV6-2/TRBV6-3 | TRBD1 | many | TGTGCCAGCAGTTACTGGACAGGGGGCGTCGGCACCGGGGAGCTGTTTTTT | CASSYWTGGVGTGELFF
TRBJ2-5 | TRBV28 | TRBD1 | many | TGTGCCAGCAGGATGACAGGGGGTTTAGAGACCCAGTACTTC | CASRMTGGLETQYF
TRBJ2-5 | TRBV5-1 | NA | many | TGCGCCAGCAGCTTGCGGCCTAGCGAGGGGCAGCAGTACTTC | CASSLRPSEGQQYF
TRBJ2-5 | TRBV15 | TRBD2 | many | TGTGCCACCAGCTCCAGAGGAACTAGCGGGGGGGGAGAGACCCAGTACTTC | CATSSRGTSGGGETQYF
TRBJ2-3 | TRBV7-8 | NA | many | TGTGCCAGCAGCTCTGGATCTCGTCAAGATACGCAGTATTTT | CASSSGSRQDTQYF
TRBJ1-1 | TRBV15 | NA | many | TGTGCCACCAGCAGAGATACAGGGACTGAAGCTTTCTTT | CATSRDTGTEAFF
TRBJ2-5 | TRBV30 | NA | many | TGTGCCTGGAGAAGGGGTTACCAAGAGACCCAGTACTTC | CAWRRGYQETQYF
TRBJ2-7 | TRBV6-1 | TRBD1 | few | TGTGCCAGCAGAGAAAGACAGGGGCCCTACGAGCAGTACTTC | CASRERQGPYEQYF
TRBJ2-2 | TRBV6-1 | NA | NA | TGTGCCAGCAGTGAAGTTGTACTACGTGAGGCCGGGGAGCTGTTTTTT | CASSEVVLREAGELFF
TRBJ2-1 | TRBV7-9 | TRBD2 | NA | TGTGCCAGCATCCTGACTAGCACCACAAGCTCCTACAATGAGCAGTTCTTC | CASILTSTTSSYNEQFF
TRBJ1-2 | TRBV20-1 | TRBD1 | few | TGCAGTGCTTCCTCCGGGACAGGGAACTATGGCTACACCTTC | CSASSGTGNYGYTF
TRBJ2-5 | TRBV7-2 | NA | many | TGTGCCAGCAGCCCCAGCCCCCAAGAGACCCAGTACTTC | CASSPSPQETQYF
TRBJ2-2 | TRBV6-5 | TRBD2 | NA | TGTGCCAGCGGCCGGGGGGAGGGGTTTTTT | CASGRGEGFF
TRBJ2-7 | TRBV7-8 | NA | few | TGTGCCAGCAGCTTAGCCCAGGGTATTAATTACGAGCAGTACTTC | CASSLAQGINYEQYF
TRBJ1-4 | TRBV7-9 | NA | NA | TGTGCCAGCAGCTTAGGTCATGTGCAACGGAATGAAAAACTGTTTTTT | CASSLGHVQRNEKLFF
TRBJ1-2 | TRBV2 | NA | NA | TGTGCCAGCAGCGGAGAAATCGGCGGTAACTGTGGCTACACCTTT | CASSGEIGGNCGYTF
TRBJ1-1 | TRBV3-1 | NA | few | TGTGCCAGCAGCCAAAGCCTCCTACAGGAAAATGAAGCTTTCTTT | CASSQSLLQENEAFF
TRBJ2-3 | TRBV20-1 | TRBD2 | many | TGCAGTGCCCCCCCCATAGCGGGGGGGGTTGGCACAGATACGCAGTATTTT | CSAPPIAGGVGTDTQYF
TRBJ2-1 | TRBV3-1 | TRBD2 | NA | TGTGCCAGCAGCCAAGACGGGACTAGCAACAATGAGCAGTTCTTC | CASSQDGTSNNEQFF
TRBJ2-7 | TRBV20-1 | NA | many | TGCAGTGCTGACAATTCCTACGAGCAGTACTTC | CSADNSYEQYF
TRBJ1-1 | TRBV5-1 | NA | NA | TGCGCCAGCAGCCGCGATGGGGGGAGCACTGAAGCTTTCTTT | CASSRDGGSTEAFF
TRBJ2-3 | TRBV5-8 | NA | NA | TGTGCCAGCGGGATCGCAGATACGCAGTATTTT | CASGIADTQYF
TRBJ2-1 | TRBV4-2 | TRBD2 | NA | TGTGCCAGCAGCCACCCCCGGGAGGGATCGGACTCCTACAATGAGCAGTTCTTC | CASSHPREGSDSYNEQFF
TRBJ1-1 | TRBV3-1 | NA | few | TGTGCCAGCAGCCACGGAAGCGCTGAAGCTTTCTTT | CASSHGSAEAFF
TRBJ2-3 | TRBV4-2 | TRBD1 | many | TGTGCCAGCAGCCGGCGGGACAGGGGGGTCACAGATACGCAGTATTTT | CASSRRDRGVTDTQYF
TRBJ2-6 | TRBV3-1 | NA | NA | TGTGCCAGCAGCAGGCCTCTCGTATCTGGGGCCAACGTCCTGACTTTC | CASSRPLVSGANVLTF
TRBJ2-7 | TRBV29-1 | NA | NA | TGCAGCGTTCGGATCGATACCTACGAGCAGTACTTC | CSVRIDTYEQYF
TRBJ1-2 | TRBV3-1 | NA | many | TGTGCCAGCAGCCGTCACCGGGACGGAATTAACTATGGCTACACCTTC | CASSRHRDGINYGYTF
TRBJ1-5 | TRBV20-1 | NA | few | TGCAGTGCTAGTCTCCCGGGACGGGGGAATCAGCCCCAGCATTTT | CSASLPGRGNQPQHF
TRBJ2-6 | TRBV6-2/TRBV6-3 | NA | few | TGTGCCAGCAGACCCTTCGACAGGCGGGAGAGCTCTGGGGCCAACGTCCTGACTTTC | CASRPFDRRESSGANVLTF
TRBJ2-5 | TRBV20-1 | TRBD2 | many | TGCAGTGCTAGTTCTCTAGCGGGGAGGGGAGAGACCCAGTACTTC | CSASSLAGRGETQYF
TRBJ1-1 | TRBV20-1 | TRBD1 | few | TGCAGTGCTAGAGATCGTAACCGGGACAGGGGGCAGGCTGAAGCTTTCTTT | CSARDRNRDRGQAEAFF
TRBJ1-1 | TRBV18 | NA | NA | TGTGCCAGCTCACCAAGTTCCGGAAAAGCTTTCTTT | CASSPSSGKAFF
TRBJ2-7 | TRBV20-1 | TRBD2 | NA | TGCAGTGCCCGTCCTCCTAGCGGGGTCTACAATGAGCAGTACTTC | CSARPPSGVYNEQYF
TRBJ1-5 | TRBV19 | TRBD1 | NA | TGTGCCAGTAGTATCAATAGGGACAGAAATCAGCCCCAGCATTTT | CASSINRDRNQPQHF
TRBJ2-5 | TRBV3-1 | NA | NA | TGTGCCAGCAGCCATCCCGTTAACGGAGAAGAGACCCAGTACTTC | CASSHPVNGEETQYF
TRBJ1-5 | TRBV7-2 | NA | few | TGTGCCAGCAGCCCTCAACGGAGCAATCAGCCCCAGCATTTT | CASSPQRSNQPQHF
TRBJ2-7 | TRBV12-3/TRBV12-4 | TRBD2 | NA | TGTGCCAGCAGCCCCGGACTAGCGGGAAAAAAGTCCTACGAGCAGTACTTC | CASSPGLAGKKSYEQYF
TRBJ2-7 | TRBV3-1 | NA | NA | TGTGCCAGCAGCCAAAGAGGATCGGGCAAGCAGTACTTC | CASSQRGSGKQYF
TRBJ2-7 | TRBV19 | NA | NA | TGTGCCAGTAGTATAGATCCGGCACCTACAACCTACGAGCAGTACTTC | CASSIDPAPTTYEQYF
TRBJ1-2 | TRBV16 | TRBD1 | many | TGTGCCAGCAGCCAGCCCAATCAGGGGGCCTATGGCTACACCTTC | CASSQPNQGAYGYTF
TRBJ1-2 | TRBV5-6 | NA | many | TGTGCCAGCAGCCTACGGGACAATGGCTACACCTTC | CASSLRDNGYTF
TRBJ2-1 | TRBV12-3/TRBV12-4 | NA | NA | TGTGCCAGCAGTTACGCAGACGACAATGAGCAGTTCTTC | CASSYADDNEQFF
TRBJ2-7 | TRBV6-1 | TRBD2 | many | TGTGCCAGCAGTGACGGATTAGCGGGGTTCGAGCAGTACTTC | CASSDGLAGFEQYF
TRBJ2-1 | TRBV12-3/TRBV12-4 | TRBD1 | NA | TGTGCCAGCAGCTGGCAGGGGGATGAGCAGTTCTTC | CASSWQGDEQFF
TRBJ2-1 | TRBV10-3 | TRBD2 | few | TGTGCCCTGGGACTAGGAAGGAATGAGCAGTTCTTC | CALGLGRNEQFF
TRBJ1-5 | TRBV27 | NA | NA | TGTGCCAGCAGTTTATTCGGCCCGCGGAGCAATCAGCCCCAGCATTTT | CASSLFGPRSNQPQHF